This T cell receptor (beta chain) was profiled in a study of control samples from healthy donors and cancer patients. Clones were sequenced by immunoSEQ multiplex PCR, and TCRdb holds only the in-frame ones, with some missing. The profile shows about 57,000 clones, about 93% of them singletons. Input material: blood. The sequence came from a man aged 30 to 45 in good health.

This chain's CDR3 is CASRKDRGENQPQHF. The CDR3 DNA is TGCGCCAGCAGGAAGGACAGGGGGGAGAATCAGCCCCAGCATTTT. The genes are TRBV23-1 and TRBJ1-5, with 10 bases identical to TRBD1. TRBV23-1 is filed as an ORF, its function uncertain. The CDR3 sequence is 15 residues long. V lost 6 bases and J lost 4; bases outside the gene matches: 6.